This T cell receptor (delta chain) was recorded in a study of gamma-delta chains in newborns, infants, children. Study summary: Polyclonal expansion of innate γδ T cells after birth follows microbial exposure.

For this clone: One junction end does not reproduce the germline sequence, and a read error may be involved.

TCRdb fed the reads to CATT. The table lists a few thousand delta-chain clones, 4.5% to 5.5% of them singletons, with 6.4% in the top ten. This CDR3 comprises 20 residues. Germline V lookup: CDR1 GEAIGNYY, CDR2 EKD. The chain uses TRDV2 and TRDJ3; 13 bases are shared with TRDD3. The sample consisted of blood. The TCR sequence derives from a child who was a newborn, infant or young child, either healthy, febrile or measles-vaccinated (not recorded which). The CDR3 sequence is CACDTALGDTSSWGTRQMFF. In DNA form, the CDR3 reads TGTGCCTGTGACACCGCACTGGGGGATACGAGCTCCTGGGGCACCCGACAGATGTTTTTC.